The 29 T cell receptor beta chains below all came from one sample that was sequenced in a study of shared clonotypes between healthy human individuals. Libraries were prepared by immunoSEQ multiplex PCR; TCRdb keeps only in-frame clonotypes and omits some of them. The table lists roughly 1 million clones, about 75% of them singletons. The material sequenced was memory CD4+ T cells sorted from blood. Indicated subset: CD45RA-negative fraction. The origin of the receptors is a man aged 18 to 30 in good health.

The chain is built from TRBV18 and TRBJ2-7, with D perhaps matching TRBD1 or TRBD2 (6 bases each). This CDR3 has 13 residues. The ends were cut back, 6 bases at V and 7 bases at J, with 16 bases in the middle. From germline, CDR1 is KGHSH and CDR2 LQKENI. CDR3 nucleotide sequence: TGTGCCAGCTCGCAGGGGACTGACTGGGAGCAGTACTTC. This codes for CASSQGTDWEQYF.

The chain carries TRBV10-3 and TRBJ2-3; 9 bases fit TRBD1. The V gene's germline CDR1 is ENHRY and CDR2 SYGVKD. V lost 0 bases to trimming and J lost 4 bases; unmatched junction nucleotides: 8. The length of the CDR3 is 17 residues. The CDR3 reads CAISESRGQGGSDTQYF. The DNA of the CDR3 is TGTGCCATCAGTGAGTCGAGGGGACAGGGTGGTTCAGATACGCAGTATTTT.

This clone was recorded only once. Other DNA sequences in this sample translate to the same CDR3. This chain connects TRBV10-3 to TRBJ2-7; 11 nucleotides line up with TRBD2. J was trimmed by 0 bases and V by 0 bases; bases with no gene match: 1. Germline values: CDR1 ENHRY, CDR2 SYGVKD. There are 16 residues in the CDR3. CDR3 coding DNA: TGTGCCATCAGTGAGTCAGGACTAGCGGGCTCCTACGAGCAGTACTTC. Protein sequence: CAISESGLAGSYEQYF.

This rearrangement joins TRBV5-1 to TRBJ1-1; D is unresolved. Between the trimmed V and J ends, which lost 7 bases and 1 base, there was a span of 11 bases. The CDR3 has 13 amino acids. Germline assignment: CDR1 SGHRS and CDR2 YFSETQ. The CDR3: CASGDPGNTEAFF. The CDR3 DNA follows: TGCGCCAGCGGGGATCCAGGGAACACTGAAGCTTTCTTT.

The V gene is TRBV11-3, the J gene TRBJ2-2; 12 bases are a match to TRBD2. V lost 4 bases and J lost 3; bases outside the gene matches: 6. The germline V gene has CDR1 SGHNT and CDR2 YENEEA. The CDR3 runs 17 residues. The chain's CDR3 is CASSSSGLAGHTGELFF. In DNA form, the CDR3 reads TGTGCCAGCAGCTCCTCTGGACTAGCGGGACACACCGGGGAGCTGTTTTTT.

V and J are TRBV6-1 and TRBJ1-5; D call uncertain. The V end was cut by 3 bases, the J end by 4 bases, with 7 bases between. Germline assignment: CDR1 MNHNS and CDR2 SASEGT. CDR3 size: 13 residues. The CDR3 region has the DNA TGTGCCAGCAGTGAGGCGCAGAATCAGCCCCAGCATTTT. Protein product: CASSEAQNQPQHF.

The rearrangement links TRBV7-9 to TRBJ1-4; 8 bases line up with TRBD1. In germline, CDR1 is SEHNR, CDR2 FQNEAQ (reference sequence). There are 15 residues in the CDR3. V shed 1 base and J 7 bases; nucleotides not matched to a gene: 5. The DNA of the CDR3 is TGTGCCAGCAGCTTAGGCAGGGGGCGGAGTGAAAAACTGTTTTTT. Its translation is CASSLGRGRSEKLFF.

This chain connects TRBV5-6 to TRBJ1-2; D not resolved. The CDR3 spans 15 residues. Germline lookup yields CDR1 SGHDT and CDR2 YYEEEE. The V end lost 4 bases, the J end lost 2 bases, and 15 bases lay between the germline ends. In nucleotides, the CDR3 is TGTGCCAGCAGCCCCTCCCTTGGTGGGAACTATGGCTACACCTTC. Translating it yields CASSPSLGGNYGYTF.

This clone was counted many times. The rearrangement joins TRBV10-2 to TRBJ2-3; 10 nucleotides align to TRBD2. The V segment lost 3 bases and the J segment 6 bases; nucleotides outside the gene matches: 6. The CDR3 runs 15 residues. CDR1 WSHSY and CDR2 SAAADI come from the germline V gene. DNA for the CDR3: TGCGCCAGCAGTGACGGGCTAGCGGGGGTGGATACGCAGTATTTT. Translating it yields CASSDGLAGVDTQYF.

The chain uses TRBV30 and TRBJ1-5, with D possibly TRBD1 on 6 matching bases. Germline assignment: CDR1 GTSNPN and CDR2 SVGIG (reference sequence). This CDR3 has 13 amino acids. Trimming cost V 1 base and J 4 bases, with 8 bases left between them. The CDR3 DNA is TGTGCCTGGAGTGGCGGACAGAATCAGCCCCAGCATTTT. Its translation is CAWSGGQNQPQHF.

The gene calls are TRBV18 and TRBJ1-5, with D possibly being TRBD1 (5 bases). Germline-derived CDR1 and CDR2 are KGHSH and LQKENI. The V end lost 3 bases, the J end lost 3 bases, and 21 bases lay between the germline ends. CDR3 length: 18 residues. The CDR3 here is CASSPSVLTGLTNQPQHF. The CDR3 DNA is TGTGCCAGCTCACCTTCCGTCCTAACGGGACTGACCAATCAGCCCCAGCATTTT.

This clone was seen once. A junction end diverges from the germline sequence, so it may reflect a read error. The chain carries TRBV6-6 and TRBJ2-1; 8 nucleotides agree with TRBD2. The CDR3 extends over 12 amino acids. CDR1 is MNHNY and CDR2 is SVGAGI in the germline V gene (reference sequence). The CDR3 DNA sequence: TGTGCCGGCAGCGCCGGGACTAGTGAGCAGTTCTTC. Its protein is CAGSAGTSEQFF.

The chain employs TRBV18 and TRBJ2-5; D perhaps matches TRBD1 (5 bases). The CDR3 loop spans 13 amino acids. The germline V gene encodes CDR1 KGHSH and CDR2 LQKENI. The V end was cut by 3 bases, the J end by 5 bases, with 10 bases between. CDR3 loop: CASSPLQAETQYF. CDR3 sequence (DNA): TGTGCCAGCTCACCTTTACAGGCCGAGACCCAGTACTTC.

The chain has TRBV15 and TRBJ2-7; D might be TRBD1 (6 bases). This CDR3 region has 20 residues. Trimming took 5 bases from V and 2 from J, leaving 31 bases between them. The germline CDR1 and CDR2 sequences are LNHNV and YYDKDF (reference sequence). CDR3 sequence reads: CATSGTETGVRGELPYEQYF. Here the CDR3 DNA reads TGTGCCACCAGCGGAACCGAGACAGGAGTAAGAGGGGAACTTCCCTACGAGCAGTACTTC.

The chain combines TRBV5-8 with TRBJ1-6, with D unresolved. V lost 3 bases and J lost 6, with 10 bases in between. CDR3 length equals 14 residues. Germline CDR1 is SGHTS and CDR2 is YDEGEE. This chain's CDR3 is CASSSREANSPLHF. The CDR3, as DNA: TGTGCCAGCAGCTCTAGAGAAGCTAATTCACCCCTCCACTTT.

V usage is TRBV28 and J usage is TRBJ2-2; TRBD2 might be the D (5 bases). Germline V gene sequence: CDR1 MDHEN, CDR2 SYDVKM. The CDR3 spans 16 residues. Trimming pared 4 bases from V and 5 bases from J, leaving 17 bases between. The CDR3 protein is CASSSSAAGDTGELFF. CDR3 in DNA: TGTGCCAGCAGTTCCTCCGCCGCGGGCGATACCGGGGAGCTGTTTTTT.

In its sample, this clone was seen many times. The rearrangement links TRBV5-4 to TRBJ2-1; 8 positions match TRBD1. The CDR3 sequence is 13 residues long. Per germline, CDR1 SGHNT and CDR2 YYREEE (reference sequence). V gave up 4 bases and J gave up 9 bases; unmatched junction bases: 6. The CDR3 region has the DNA TGTGCCAGCAGCCGAGACAGGGGCGGTGAGCAGTTCTTC. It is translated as CASSRDRGGEQFF.

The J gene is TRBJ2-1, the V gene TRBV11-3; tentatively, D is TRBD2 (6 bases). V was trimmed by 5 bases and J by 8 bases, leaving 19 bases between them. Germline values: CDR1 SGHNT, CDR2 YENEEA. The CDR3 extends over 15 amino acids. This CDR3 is CASSPGGDFGDEQFF. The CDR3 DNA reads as TGTGCCAGCAGCCCCGGTGGGGACTTCGGCGATGAGCAGTTCTTC.

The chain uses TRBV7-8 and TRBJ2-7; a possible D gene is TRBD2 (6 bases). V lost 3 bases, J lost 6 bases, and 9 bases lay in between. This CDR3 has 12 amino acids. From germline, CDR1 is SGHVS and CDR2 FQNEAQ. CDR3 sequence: CASSFGGGEQYF. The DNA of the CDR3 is TGTGCCAGCAGCTTCGGGGGAGGCGAGCAGTACTTC.

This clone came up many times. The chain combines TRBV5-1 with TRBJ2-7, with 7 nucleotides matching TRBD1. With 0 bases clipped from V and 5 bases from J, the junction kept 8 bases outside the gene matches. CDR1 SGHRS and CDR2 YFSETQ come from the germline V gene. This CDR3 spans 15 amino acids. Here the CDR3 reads CASSLGPGDRDEQYF. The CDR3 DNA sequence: TGCGCCAGCAGCTTGGGCCCTGGTGACAGGGACGAGCAGTACTTC.

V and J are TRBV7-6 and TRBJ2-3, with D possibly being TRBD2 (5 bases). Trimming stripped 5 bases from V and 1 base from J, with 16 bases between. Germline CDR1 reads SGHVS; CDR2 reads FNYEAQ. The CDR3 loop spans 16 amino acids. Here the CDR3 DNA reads TGTGCCAGCAGCCAGCAGACCCCGAGGGGCACAGATACGCAGTATTTT. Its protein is CASSQQTPRGTDTQYF.

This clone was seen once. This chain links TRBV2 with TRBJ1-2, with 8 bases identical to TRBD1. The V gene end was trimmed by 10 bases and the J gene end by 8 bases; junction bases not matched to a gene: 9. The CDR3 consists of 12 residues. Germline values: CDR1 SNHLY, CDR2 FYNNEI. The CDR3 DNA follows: TGTGCCACCGAAGGACAGGGATGGGGCTACACCTTC. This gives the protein CATEGQGWGYTF.

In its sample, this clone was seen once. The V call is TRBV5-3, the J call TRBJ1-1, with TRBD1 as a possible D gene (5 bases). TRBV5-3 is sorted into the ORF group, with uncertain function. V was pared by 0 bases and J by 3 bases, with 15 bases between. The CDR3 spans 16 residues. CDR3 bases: TGTGCCAGAAGCTTGGCAAACAGGCATTTAGACACTGAAGCTTTCTTT. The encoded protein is CARSLANRHLDTEAFF.

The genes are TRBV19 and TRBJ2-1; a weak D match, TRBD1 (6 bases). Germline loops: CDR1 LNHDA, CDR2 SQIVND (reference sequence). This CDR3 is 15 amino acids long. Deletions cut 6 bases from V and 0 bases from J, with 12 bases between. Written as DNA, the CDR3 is TGTGCCAGTAGCACTTGGACAGTCTCCTACAATGAGCAGTTCTTC. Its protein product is CASSTWTVSYNEQFF.

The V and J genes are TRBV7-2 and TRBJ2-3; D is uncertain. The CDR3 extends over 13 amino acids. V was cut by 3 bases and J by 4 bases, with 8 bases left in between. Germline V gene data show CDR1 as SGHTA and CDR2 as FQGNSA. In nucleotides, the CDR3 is TGTGCCAGCAGCTTGCGTCCGGCAGATACGCAGTATTTT. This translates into CASSLRPADTQYF.

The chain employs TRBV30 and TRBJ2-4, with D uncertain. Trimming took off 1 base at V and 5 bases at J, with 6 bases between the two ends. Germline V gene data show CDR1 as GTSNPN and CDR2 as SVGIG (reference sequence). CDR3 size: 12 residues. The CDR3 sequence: CAWSGVQNIQYF. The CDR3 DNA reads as TGTGCCTGGAGTGGGGTCCAAAACATTCAGTACTTC.

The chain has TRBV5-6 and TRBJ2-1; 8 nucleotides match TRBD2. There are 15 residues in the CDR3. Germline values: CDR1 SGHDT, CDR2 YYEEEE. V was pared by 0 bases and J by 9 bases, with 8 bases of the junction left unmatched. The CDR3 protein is CASSLEGAGEVEQFF. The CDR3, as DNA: TGTGCCAGCAGCTTGGAAGGAGCGGGAGAGGTTGAGCAGTTCTTC.

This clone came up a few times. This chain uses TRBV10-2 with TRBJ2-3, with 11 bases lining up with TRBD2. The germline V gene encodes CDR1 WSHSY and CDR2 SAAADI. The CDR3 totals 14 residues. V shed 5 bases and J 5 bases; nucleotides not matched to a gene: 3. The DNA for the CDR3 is TGCGCCAGCAGTTTAGCGGGAGGGAAAGATACGCAGTATTTT. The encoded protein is CASSLAGGKDTQYF.

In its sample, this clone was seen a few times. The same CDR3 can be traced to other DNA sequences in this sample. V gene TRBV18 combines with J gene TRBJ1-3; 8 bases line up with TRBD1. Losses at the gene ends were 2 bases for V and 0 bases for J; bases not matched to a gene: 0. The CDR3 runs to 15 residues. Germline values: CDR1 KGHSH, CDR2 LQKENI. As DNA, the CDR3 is TGTGCCAGCTCACCAGGACAGGGCTCTGGAAACACCATATATTTT. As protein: CASSPGQGSGNTIYF.